A selection of T cell receptor beta chains follows, all from one sample in a study of blood T cells in healthy people across ages. TCRdb reprocessed the 5' RACE reads with MiXCR, giving one entry per CDR3 protein. Among about 780,000 distinct CDR3 sequences listed, 46% were seen once. Material: blood. These receptors were obtained from an older man in good health. CDR3s include the opening cysteine and the closing phenylalanine or tryptophan. Each record gives: V gene, clone size, J gene, D gene, CDR3 DNA, CDR3 protein. The D gene is left open where the match is weak. Clone size appears in some rows only: once, few, many, or a class for an expanded clone.

>TRBV2|many|TRBJ2-7|TRBD1
TGTGCCAGCAGGAACGACAGGGGGAATCCCTACGAGCAGTACTTC
CASRNDRGNPYEQYF
>TRBV27|NA|TRBJ2-6|TRBD1
TGTGCCAGCAGTTCGACAGGGTTAGGTGGGGCCAACGTCCTGACTTTC
CASSSTGLGGANVLTF
>TRBV7-2|NA|TRBJ2-3|TRBD2
TGTGCCAGCAGCCTTCCCTCAGCGGGAGGGCCTCGTACGCAGTATTTT
CASSLPSAGGPRTQYF
>TRBV24-1|few|TRBJ2-1|NA
TGTGCCACCAGTGTTGGGCCATTAACCTACAATGAGCAGTTCTTC
CATSVGPLTYNEQFF
>TRBV18|NA|TRBJ1-2|NA
TGTGCCAGCTCACAAAACCTGGACAGTAACTATGGCTACACCTTC
CASSQNLDSNYGYTF
>TRBV20-1|many|TRBJ1-1|NA
TGCAGTGCTAGAGCCGGCCAAGGGGCATTTAACACTGAAGCTTTCTTT
CSARAGQGAFNTEAFF
>TRBV29-1|NA|TRBJ2-2|NA
TGCAGCGTTTATAATAGGGGACCGAACACCGGGGAGCTGTTTTTT
CSVYNRGPNTGELFF
>TRBV10-3|NA|TRBJ2-1|TRBD2
TGTGCGACAACATCAGCGGGAGTAGCGAATGAGCAGTTCTTC
CATTSAGVANEQFF
>TRBV28|few|TRBJ2-7|NA
TGTGCCAGCAGTTTAAGGGCTCCCCCCGAGCAGTACTTC
CASSLRAPPEQYF
>TRBV20-1|NA|TRBJ2-1|TRBD2
TGCAGTGCCCTCATCACTAGCGGCCCCGGCTTAATCAATGAGCAGTTCTTC
CSALITSGPGLINEQFF
>TRBV15|NA|TRBJ1-4|NA
TGTGCCACCAGCAGAGATCGAGCGCCGGCAACTAATGAAAAACTGTTTTTT
CATSRDRAPATNEKLFF
>TRBV28|NA|TRBJ2-7|NA
TGTGCCAGCAGTTTACTCGGGGACACCTACGAGCAGTACTTC
CASSLLGDTYEQYF
>TRBV7-2|few|TRBJ2-7|TRBD2
TGTGCCAGCAGCTTAAACCCAGGGACTAGCGGGTATCACGAGCAGTACTTC
CASSLNPGTSGYHEQYF
>TRBV6-1|NA|TRBJ2-1|NA
TGTGCCAGCAGTACAGTAGGGGAAGGGAGGCGGGGAAGCTCCTACAATGAGCAGTTCTTC
CASSTVGEGRRGSSYNEQFF
>TRBV7-7|NA|TRBJ2-1|NA
TGTGCTAGCAGCTTAGCGGGGGACAGGGGCAATGAGCGGTTCTTC
CASSLAGDRGNERFF
>TRBV6-5|once|TRBJ1-2|NA
TGTGCCAGCGTAAAGCGTGAGGGCTATGGCTACACCTTC
CASVKREGYGYTF
>TRBV15|NA|TRBJ2-5|NA
TGTGCCACCAGCAGAAGGGAGGCAGTAGAGACCCAGTACTTC
CATSRREAVETQYF
>TRBV7-2|NA|TRBJ2-3|TRBD2
TGTGCCAGCAGCCCCACGGGCGGGAGGTCAGATACGCAGTATTTT
CASSPTGGRSDTQYF
>TRBV7-8|NA|TRBJ2-1|NA
TGTGCCAGCAGCTTAGAACGGCTAGCGGTAGGCAGGGGCAACAATGAGCAGTTCTTC
CASSLERLAVGRGNNEQFF
>TRBV20-1|NA|TRBJ1-6|NA
TGCAGTGCTTCCCGGACAGCTAGCTCCTATAATTCACCCCTCCACTTT
CSASRTASSYNSPLHF
>TRBV30|NA|TRBJ1-2|NA
TGTGCCTGGAGTGATAGCGGGCGAGGTCTAAGCTACACCTTC
CAWSDSGRGLSYTF
>TRBV27|NA|TRBJ2-2|NA
TGTGCCAGCGGCCCCACCGGGGAGCTGTTTTTT
CASGPTGELFF
>TRBV2|NA|TRBJ2-1|TRBD1
TGTGCCAGCAGTGAATACAGGGGCGGTGAGCAGTTCTTC
CASSEYRGGEQFF
>TRBV6-2/TRBV6-3|NA|TRBJ2-1|TRBD2
TGTGCCAGCAGGGAGACTAGCGGCAACTACAATGAGCAGTTCTTC
CASRETSGNYNEQFF
>TRBV30|NA|TRBJ2-6|NA
TGTGCCTGGAGTATCGGCACTGGGGCCAACGTCCTGACTTTC
CAWSIGTGANVLTF
>TRBV20-1|NA|TRBJ2-7|NA
TGCAGTGCTGCCCGACCAGAAGCCTACGAGCAGTACTTC
CSAARPEAYEQYF
>TRBV4-3|few|TRBJ1-1|TRBD1
TGCGCCAGCAGCCATAACCGGGACAGCTGGTCGGAAGCTTTCTTT
CASSHNRDSWSEAFF
>TRBV11-2|once|TRBJ1-2|NA
TGTGCCAGCAGCTTAGACGCACGGGTCTATGGCTACACCTTC
CASSLDARVYGYTF
>TRBV4-3|NA|TRBJ2-1|NA
TGCGCCAGCAGACAAGAAAGGGCCAGCAATGAGCAGTTCTTC
CASRQERASNEQFF
>TRBV28|NA|TRBJ2-5|NA
TGTGCCAGCAGTCCACCCAGAGTGGCCCACGGGCAGTACTTC
CASSPPRVAHGQYF
>TRBV4-1|NA|TRBJ2-7|NA
TGCGCCAGCAGCCAATTCGGCGGAACCTCCTACGAGCAGTACTTC
CASSQFGGTSYEQYF
>TRBV12-3/TRBV12-4|many|TRBJ2-7|TRBD1
TGTGCCAGCAACCTTCAGGGGGTGGGCTACGAGCAGTACTTC
CASNLQGVGYEQYF
>TRBV6-1|once|TRBJ2-7|TRBD2
TGTGCCAGCAGTGCTCGGACTAGCGGGTCGATGGAGAATGAGCAGTACTTC
CASSARTSGSMENEQYF
>TRBV5-1|NA|TRBJ2-3|NA
TGCGCCAGCAGCTTTCAGGGTCTGGGCACAGATACGCAGTATTTT
CASSFQGLGTDTQYF
>TRBV27|few|TRBJ1-2|NA
TGTGCCAGCAGTTTGAATAAATTCGGGGGGCTGGTCTATGGCTACACCTTC
CASSLNKFGGLVYGYTF
>TRBV6-6|NA|TRBJ2-2|TRBD1
TGTGCCAGCAGTTTAGGGACAGGGAGCACCGGGGAGCTGTTTTTT
CASSLGTGSTGELFF
>TRBV6-1|NA|TRBJ2-1|NA
TGTGCCGGCAGTGAAGGGGGGAGCTCCTACAATGAGCAGTTCTTC
CAGSEGGSSYNEQFF
>TRBV2|few|TRBJ2-7|NA
TGTGCCAGCAGTGATACCGGGACCTACGAGCAGTACTTC
CASSDTGTYEQYF